These 28 T cell receptor beta chains originate from one sample sequenced in a study of cytomegalovirus exposure and HLA in healthy donors. PCR amplification relied on 60 Vbeta primers (plus 13 Jbeta primers). Measured with immunoSEQ multiplex PCR; TCRdb has only the in-frame clones, and not every one. The top ten clones hold less than 3% of a sample with about 130,000 clones, more than 65% of them seen once. The sample was PBMCs. These receptors were collected from a man aged 50-59 years in good health and CMV-seronegative.

V usage is TRBV29-1 and J usage is TRBJ2-1, with 7 bases identical to TRBD2. CDR3 size: 14 residues. The V segment lost 3 bases and the J segment 4 bases; nucleotides outside the gene matches: 6. Germline CDR1 is SQVTM and CDR2 is ANQGSEA. The CDR3 reads CSVDGGEGYNEQFF. Written as DNA, the CDR3 is TGCAGCGTTGACGGTGGGGAGGGGTACAATGAGCAGTTCTTC.

The chain employs TRBV9 and TRBJ1-6, with D possibly matching TRBD1 (6 bases). V gave up 3 bases and J gave up 7 bases, with 14 bases separating them. CDR3 length: 15 amino acids. Germline V CDR1 and CDR2: SGDLS, YYNGEE. CDR3 bases: TGTGCCAGCAGCGGGTATGGACAGCTGAATTCACCCCTCCACTTT. This encodes CASSGYGQLNSPLHF.

V and J are TRBV7-2 and TRBJ2-5; D possibly corresponds to TRBD2 (7 bases). The end of the DNA is better explained by TRBJ2-7, so the J call may be wrong. There are 16 residues in the CDR3. The germline gives CDR1 SGHTA, CDR2 FQGNSA. CDR3 region: CASSPGLRGGGHEQYF. DNA for the CDR3: TGTGCCAGCAGCCCCGGGTTGCGGGGAGGGGGGCACGAGCAGTACTTC.

The chain links TRBV7-2 to TRBJ1-3; D may be TRBD1 (5 bases). The CDR3 has 15 residues. V lost 4 bases, J lost 0 bases, and 10 bases lay in between. Germline lookup yields CDR1 SGHTA and CDR2 FQGNSA. The CDR3 DNA reads TGTGCCAGCAGCTCGTCGACAGACTCTGGAAACACCATATATTTT. Its translation: CASSSSTDSGNTIYF.

The genes are TRBV18 and TRBJ2-7, with a tentative D call TRBD1 (5 bases). Germline-derived CDR1 and CDR2 are KGHSH and LQKENI. The V and J ends lost 2 bases and 3 bases respectively, with 11 bases between them. The CDR3 is 14 amino acids. This CDR3 reads CASSPGQGNYEQYF. For the CDR3, the DNA is TGTGCCAGCTCACCAGGGCAGGGTAACTACGAGCAGTACTTC.

The rearrangement uses TRBV19 and TRBJ1-2; D is ambiguous. This CDR3 contains 14 residues. Germline CDR1 and CDR2: LNHDA and SQIVND (reference sequence). V lost 3 bases, J lost 3 bases, and 11 bases lay in between. The CDR3: CASSMGGMYYGYTF. CDR3 DNA sequence: TGTGCCAGTAGTATGGGAGGGATGTACTATGGCTACACCTTC.

V gene TRBV5-1 combines with J gene TRBJ2-2; the match to TRBD2 covers 14 bases. This CDR3 contains 17 residues. J gave up 3 bases and V 4 bases, and 5 bases lay outside the gene matches. Germline CDR1 reads SGHRS; CDR2 reads YFSETQ. The chain's CDR3 is CASSLTSGGADTGELFF. DNA of the CDR3: TGCGCCAGCAGCCTGACTAGCGGGGGGGCCGACACCGGGGAGCTGTTTTTT.

The chain recombines TRBV7-9 with TRBJ1-5; D is uncertain. Looked up from germline, CDR1 is SEHNR and CDR2 is FQNEAQ (reference sequence). Trimming took off 1 base at V and 9 bases at J, with 13 bases between the two ends. There are 14 residues in the CDR3. CDR3 DNA sequence: TGTGCCAGCAGCTTAGAGGACGGGAGCGGGCCCCAGCATTTT. Translation: CASSLEDGSGPQHF.

This clone came up once. The chain carries TRBV10-3 and TRBJ2-7, with a weak D call TRBD1 (6 bases). The CDR3 totals 15 residues. The germline gives CDR1 ENHRY, CDR2 SYGVKD. V lost 3 bases to trimming and J lost 2 bases, with 14 bases between them. CDR3 DNA sequence: TGTGCCATCAGTGATATCGACGGGACACCCTACGAGCAGTACTTC. Translated, it gives CAISDIDGTPYEQYF.

This chain links TRBV28 with TRBJ2-7, with 7 positions matching TRBD1. Trimming cost V 6 bases and J 7 bases; bases outside gene matches: 6. This CDR3 region has 12 residues. Looked up from germline, CDR1 is MDHEN and CDR2 is SYDVKM. The CDR3 spells CASRQGSREQYF. CDR3 DNA sequence: TGTGCCAGCAGACAGGGGTCGAGGGAGCAGTACTTC.

This rearrangement joins TRBV7-8 to TRBJ2-3; D uncertain. Germline lookup yields CDR1 SGHVS and CDR2 FQNEAQ. This CDR3 is built from 12 residues. V was trimmed by 4 bases and J by 4 bases, leaving 6 bases between them. The chain's CDR3 is CASSSGPDTQYF. DNA for the CDR3: TGTGCCAGCAGCTCCGGTCCAGATACGCAGTATTTT.

The rearrangement uses TRBV4-1 and TRBJ1-1; maybe TRBD1 (5 bases). V lost 2 bases to trimming and J lost 5 bases, with 33 bases between them. The CDR3 consists of 21 residues. Per the germline V gene, CDR1 is MGHRA and CDR2 is YSYEKL. DNA for the CDR3: TGCGCCAGCAGCCAACACCGACCCCGATCGGCTCCGGGCGATCGGGGGACTGAAGCTTTCTTT. It specifies CASSQHRPRSAPGDRGTEAFF.

V is TRBV11-2 and J is TRBJ2-1; no reliable D call. Germline-derived CDR1 and CDR2 are SGHAT and FQNNGV. V gave up 3 bases and J gave up 5 bases, with 5 bases separating them. CDR3 length equals 12 residues. The CDR3 bases are TGTGCCAGCAGCTTCTTAAACAATGAGCAGTTCTTC. Translation gives CASSFLNNEQFF. The entire variable domain, with the rest obtained from reference TRBV11-2 and TRBJ2-1, is as follows: EAGVAQSPRYKIIEKRQSVAFWCNPISGHATLYWYQQILGQGPKLLIQFQNNGVVDDSQLPKDRFSAERLKGVDSTLKIQPAKLEDSAVYLCASSFLNNEQFFGPGTRLTVL.

The rearrangement joins TRBV19 to TRBJ1-1; 9 nucleotides match TRBD1. The CDR3 extends over 13 amino acids. Losses at the gene ends were 11 bases for V and 5 bases for J; bases not matched to a gene: 9. Germline CDR1 reads LNHDA; CDR2 reads SQIVND (reference sequence). CDR3 region: CARSGQGETEAFF. In nucleotides, the CDR3 is TGTGCCCGCTCGGGACAGGGTGAGACTGAAGCTTTCTTT. Looking up the rest from reference TRBV19 and TRBJ1-1 gives the full variable domain: DGGITQSPKYLFRKEGQNVTLSCEQNLNHDAMYWYRQDPGQGLRLIYYSQIVNDFQKGDIAEGYSVSREKKESFPLTVTSAQKNPTAFYLCARSGQGETEAFFGQGTRLTVV.

This clone was found a few times. The chain has TRBV6-6 and TRBJ2-5; D is ambiguous. Germline V gene data show CDR1 as MNHNY and CDR2 as SVGAGI (reference sequence). CDR3 length: 12 amino acids. V dropped 0 bases and J dropped 5 bases, with 4 bases sitting between them. The CDR3 coding sequence is TGTGCCAGCAGTTACTCGAGGGAGACCCAGTACTTC. Translation: CASSYSRETQYF.

The genes are TRBV4-1 and TRBJ1-5; D not resolved. V lost 0 bases and J 5 bases, leaving 11 bases between the germline ends. Germline V lookup: CDR1 MGHRA, CDR2 YSYEKL. The length of the CDR3 is 15 residues. The CDR3, as DNA: TGCGCCAGCAGCCAAGATTTAACAGTCTATCAGCCCCAGCATTTT. Residues: CASSQDLTVYQPQHF.

V and J are TRBV6-5 and TRBJ2-1; TRBD2 matches at 8 bases. Germline CDR1 MNHEY, CDR2 SVGAGI. CDR3 size: 12 residues. V shed 6 bases, J shed 10 bases, and the junction held 5 bases outside the gene matches. The CDR3 reads CASSPGGREQFF. CDR3 DNA sequence: TGTGCCAGCAGCCCGGGGGGGAGAGAGCAGTTCTTC.

The J gene is TRBJ2-7, the V gene TRBV6-4, with 7 bases matching TRBD1. The CDR3 extends over 14 amino acids. Germline trimming cut 6 bases from V and 1 base from J; bases unmatched to any gene: 6. Germline V CDR1 and CDR2: MRHNA, SNTAGT. CDR3 residues: CASSPDRTSYEQYF. CDR3 in DNA: TGTGCCAGCAGCCCGGACAGGACTTCCTACGAGCAGTACTTC.

This sequence joins TRBV4-2 and TRBJ2-7; D is undetermined. CDR1 LGHNA and CDR2 YNFKEQ come from the germline V gene. The length of the CDR3 is 15 residues. V gave up 4 bases and J gave up 3 bases, with 16 bases separating them. The CDR3 sequence: CASSLEAGDIYEQYF. The CDR3 coding sequence is TGTGCCAGCAGCCTAGAGGCAGGCGACATCTACGAGCAGTACTTC.

V is TRBV7-6 and J is TRBJ1-1, with a weak D call TRBD1 (5 bases). This CDR3 is 15 amino acids long. With 1 base removed from V and 6 bases from J, the gap between germline ends came to 15 bases. Germline-derived CDR1 and CDR2 are SGHVS and FNYEAQ. DNA for the CDR3: TGTGCCAGCAGCTTAGTTCCCCTGGGGGAGGCTGAAGCTTTCTTT. Protein product: CASSLVPLGEAEAFF.

CDR3 loop: CASSFGGGGQPQHF. The DNA of the CDR3 is TGTGCCAGCTCCTTCGGGGGGGGCGGTCAGCCCCAGCATTTT. The J gene is TRBJ1-5, the V gene TRBV27, with TRBD1 as a possible D gene (6 bases). Germline V gene lookup returns CDR1 MNHEY and CDR2 SMNVEV (reference sequence). V was cut by 8 bases and J by 6 bases, with 17 bases left in between. The CDR3 sequence is 14 residues long.

J is TRBJ1-4 and V is TRBV2; 9 bases map to TRBD1. This CDR3 region has 15 residues. V lost 3 bases and J lost 8; bases outside the gene matches: 7. Germline V gene sequence: CDR1 SNHLY, CDR2 FYNNEI. For the CDR3, the DNA is TGTGCCAGCAGTGATCCCCCCGGGACAGGGGAAAAACTGTTTTTT. Protein: CASSDPPGTGEKLFF.

The chain carries TRBV27 and TRBJ2-7; TRBD2 matches at 9 bases. V lost 2 bases, J lost 2 bases, and 7 bases stayed unmatched. The CDR3 has 16 residues. Germline values: CDR1 MNHEY, CDR2 SMNVEV (reference sequence). The CDR3 protein is CASSLLSGGSPYEQYF. The DNA for the CDR3 is TGTGCCAGCAGTTTACTGAGCGGGGGGTCTCCCTACGAGCAGTACTTC.

The chain couples TRBV27 to TRBJ2-1, with TRBD1 matching 8 bases. Trimming removed 4 bases from V and 8 bases from J; junction bases left unmatched: 7. CDR1 is MNHEY and CDR2 is SMNVEV in the germline V gene (reference sequence). This CDR3 region has 14 residues. Written as DNA, the CDR3 is TGTGCCAGCAGTTACAGGGGGTATAGAGATGAGCAGTTCTTC. Protein sequence: CASSYRGYRDEQFF.

The rearrangement links TRBV5-4 to TRBJ2-1, with a weak D call TRBD2 (5 bases). Germline CDR1 is SGHNT and CDR2 is YYREEE (reference sequence). This CDR3 has 12 amino acids. The V and J ends lost 2 bases and 7 bases respectively, with 7 bases between them. In DNA form, the CDR3 reads TGTGCCAGCAGCTTTGGCGGGAATGAGCAGTTCTTC. This codes for CASSFGGNEQFF. The entire variable domain, with the rest obtained from reference TRBV5-4 and TRBJ2-1, is as follows: ETGVTQSPTHLIKTRGQQVTLRCSSQSGHNTVSWYQQALGQGPQFIFQYYREEENGRGNFPPRFSGLQFPNYSSELNVNALELDDSALYLCASSFGGNEQFFGPGTRLTVL.

This clone is medium-sized. The chain is built from TRBV5-1 and TRBJ1-1, with D possibly being TRBD1 (6 bases). CDR3 length: 14 amino acids. V was clipped by 1 base and J by 3 bases, with 10 bases between them. Germline CDR1 and CDR2: SGHRS and YFSETQ. CDR3: CASSLRQDHTEAFF. Here the CDR3 DNA reads TGCGCCAGCAGCTTGCGACAGGACCACACTGAAGCTTTCTTT.

The chain recombines TRBV4-1 with TRBJ2-1, with D tentatively TRBD2 (6 bases). Germline V gives CDR1 MGHRA, CDR2 YSYEKL. Trimming removed 4 bases at V and 0 bases at J, with 16 bases between. There are 17 residues in the CDR3. CDR3 in amino acids: CASSPQVGGSSYNEQFF. In DNA, the CDR3 is TGCGCCAGCAGCCCCCAAGTGGGGGGTAGCTCCTACAATGAGCAGTTCTTC.

This clone was counted a single time. The chain uses TRBV5-4 and TRBJ2-5; 10 nucleotides agree with TRBD2. V dropped 4 bases and J dropped 1; count of bases not matched to a gene: 7. The CDR3 is made up of 16 amino acids. The germline CDR1 and CDR2 sequences are SGHNT and YYREEE (reference sequence). The CDR3 nucleotides are TGTGCCAGCAGCCCGCGTAGCGGGGGGTCCCAAGAGACCCAGTACTTC. Translation gives CASSPRSGGSQETQYF.